The next 17 T cell receptor beta chains were all read from a single sample in a study of Ad26.COV2.S vaccination and SARS-CoV-2 variants. The sample's treatment: 15 to 20 received Ad26.COV2.S at low or high dose, single or two shots; 5 received placebo; per-sample allocation not given. Day 63 after the first vaccine or placebo injection was the time point for sampling. Profiled with immunoSEQ multiplex PCR; TCRdb holds only in-frame clones, not every one. The data show about 680,000 clones, 89% seen once. Sequenced here: peripheral blood, sampled in a trial of Ad26.COV2.S vaccine versus placebo. These receptors all stem from a person aged 18 to 59 who received the Ad26.COV2.S COVID-19 vaccine or a placebo.

V is TRBV5-4 and J is TRBJ2-6; tentatively, D is TRBD2 (6 bases). The CDR3 runs to 17 residues. The V end was cut by 7 bases, the J end by 1 base, with 18 bases between. The V gene's germline CDR1 is SGHNT and CDR2 YYREEE (reference sequence). The CDR3 sequence is CASLGTEGGSGANVLTF. CDR3 sequence (DNA): TGTGCCAGCCTTGGAACGGAGGGCGGGTCTGGGGCCAACGTCCTGACTTTC. The variable domain in full, completed from reference TRBV5-4 and TRBJ2-6, reads ETGVTQSPTHLIKTRGQQVTLRCSSQSGHNTVSWYQQALGQGPQFIFQYYREEENGRGNFPPRFSGLQFPNYSSELNVNALELDDSALYLCASLGTEGGSGANVLTFGAGSRLTVL.

The chain links TRBV27 to TRBJ1-3; tentatively, D is TRBD1 (6 bases). CDR1 and CDR2 from the germline V gene are MNHEY and SMNVEV (reference sequence). Trimming removed 6 bases from V and 4 bases from J, with 31 bases in between. The length of the CDR3 is 20 residues. The CDR3 sequence is CASSRRPSQPPRGAGNTIYF. The CDR3, as DNA: TGTGCCAGCAGCCGCCGACCCTCCCAGCCCCCCAGGGGCGCCGGAAACACCATATATTTT.

The chain uses TRBV7-9 and TRBJ2-7; D not resolved. Trimming removed 1 base at V and 2 bases at J, with 12 bases between. The CDR3 length is 15 residues. The germline CDR1 and CDR2 sequences are SEHNR and FQNEAQ (reference sequence). The DNA for the CDR3 is TGTGCCAGCAGCTTAGTTGCGGTAGTTGCCTACGAGCAGTACTTC. Its protein is CASSLVAVVAYEQYF.

In the case of this clone: This sample includes further DNA sequences coding for the same CDR3. The chain links TRBV7-2 to TRBJ2-1; no firm D call. The CDR3 is 13 residues long. Deletions cut 3 bases from V and 4 bases from J, with 7 bases between. From germline, CDR1 is SGHTA and CDR2 FQGNSA. This chain's CDR3 is CASSLTPYNEQFF. The CDR3 DNA follows: TGTGCCAGCAGCTTGACACCTTACAATGAGCAGTTCTTC.

The J gene is TRBJ2-7, the V gene TRBV11-2; 7 nucleotides line up with TRBD2. Trimming at V came to 2 bases and at J to 5 bases, leaving 6 bases not matched to a gene. CDR1 and CDR2 from the germline V gene are SGHAT and FQNNGV. CDR3 length: 14 amino acids. The CDR3 loop is CASSLREGGDEQYF. As DNA, the CDR3 is TGTGCCAGCAGCTTACGTGAGGGAGGGGACGAGCAGTACTTC.

The J gene is TRBJ2-1, the V gene TRBV9; D might be TRBD2 (6 bases). The CDR3 consists of 14 residues. The germline CDR1 and CDR2 sequences are SGDLS and YYNGEE. The germline V and J ends were trimmed by 0 bases and 8 bases, with 12 bases remaining between them. CDR3: CASSVATLAHEQFF. The CDR3 nucleotides are TGTGCCAGCAGCGTAGCTACACTAGCCCATGAGCAGTTCTTC. The full variable domain, completed using reference TRBV9 and TRBJ2-1, is DSGVTQTPKHLITATGQRVTLRCSPRSGDLSVYWYQQSLDQGLQFLIQYYNGEERAKGNILERFSAQQFPDLHSELNLSSLELGDSALYFCASSVATLAHEQFFGPGTRLTVL.

The gene calls are TRBV19 and TRBJ2-5; TRBD2 might be the D (7 bases). The V and J ends lost 9 bases and 4 bases respectively, with 18 bases between them. This CDR3 has 14 residues. Germline V gene lookup returns CDR1 LNHDA and CDR2 SQIVND (reference sequence). CDR3 region: CASSPGGLVETQYF. The CDR3 DNA sequence: TGTGCCAGCAGTCCGGGGGGCTTAGTAGAGACCCAGTACTTC.

The chain joins TRBV6-5 to TRBJ2-5; the match to TRBD2 covers 9 bases. Germline CDR1 and CDR2: MNHEY and SVGAGI. This CDR3 region has 15 residues. The V segment lost 6 bases and the J segment 4 bases; nucleotides outside the gene matches: 9. The CDR3 loop is CASSTSGQWRETQYF. The CDR3 DNA reads TGTGCCAGCAGCACTAGCGGGCAGTGGAGAGAGACCCAGTACTTC.

V is TRBV11-2 and J is TRBJ2-1; 7 bases fit TRBD1. Germline CDR1 is SGHAT and CDR2 is FQNNGV. The CDR3 sequence is 15 residues long. Unmatched junction bases numbered 7, after V lost 6 bases and J lost 2 bases. The CDR3 coding sequence is TGTGCCAGCAGTTCTTCAGGGGGTCCCTACAATGAGCAGTTCTTC. Amino acid sequence: CASSSSGGPYNEQFF.

Only a few counts were recorded for this clone. V and J are TRBV6-5 and TRBJ1-6; TRBD1 is a possible D gene (5 bases). Trimming shortened V by 6 bases and J by 8 bases, and 17 bases separated the two germline ends. Germline V gives CDR1 MNHEY, CDR2 SVGAGI. The CDR3 spans 15 residues. The CDR3, as DNA: TGTGCCAGCAGGGCCCGTTGGGGGGTGGATTCACCCCTCCACTTT. It codes for CASRARWGVDSPLHF.

On this clone: This same CDR3 is encoded by further DNA sequences in the sample. J is TRBJ2-1 and V is TRBV5-1, with D perhaps matching TRBD1 (7 bases). This CDR3 spans 13 amino acids. Trimming left V 0 bases short and J 9 bases short, with 10 bases between. CDR1 is SGHRS, CDR2 YFSETQ, per germline. The CDR3 coding sequence is TGCGCCAGCAGCTTGGGACAGGGAGGTGAGCAGTTCTTC. This sequence encodes CASSLGQGGEQFF. The full variable domain, rest sourced from reference TRBV5-1 and TRBJ2-1, is KAGVTQTPRYLIKTRGQQVTLSCSPISGHRSVSWYQQTPGQGLQFLFEYFSETQRNKGNFPGRFSGRQFSNSRSEMNVSTLELGDSALYLCASSLGQGGEQFFGPGTRLTVL.

J is TRBJ1-3 and V is TRBV3-1 (or the pseudogene TRBV3-2); the D gene is possibly TRBD1 (6 bases). Germline V gives CDR1 LGHDT, CDR2 YNNKEL (reference sequence). V shed 1 base and J shed 0 bases, with 13 bases lying between them. The CDR3 is made up of 17 amino acids. Written as DNA, the CDR3 is TGTGCCAGCAGCCAAGGTAAAGGACAGACCTCTGGAAACACCATATATTTT. Amino acids: CASSQGKGQTSGNTIYF.

The rearrangement joins TRBV6-6 to TRBJ1-3, with D tentatively TRBD1 (5 bases). The V end lost 6 bases, the J end lost 7 bases, and 16 bases lay between the germline ends. Germline V gene data show CDR1 as MNHNY and CDR2 as SVGAGI (reference sequence). This CDR3 region has 14 residues. This chain's CDR3 is CASSRVGAGNTIYF. The CDR3 region has the DNA TGTGCCAGCAGCAGAGTAGGGGCCGGGAACACCATATATTTT.

The chain is built from TRBV2 and TRBJ2-1; tentative D call: TRBD2 (6 bases). The CDR3 is 14 amino acids. The V gene's germline CDR1 is SNHLY and CDR2 FYNNEI. V lost 2 bases, J lost 4 bases, and 9 bases lay in between. In DNA form, the CDR3 reads TGTGCCAGCAGTGAACGGCGGGATTACAATGAGCAGTTCTTC. This codes for CASSERRDYNEQFF. Full variable domain (outside the CDR3, taken from reference TRBV2 and TRBJ2-1): EPEVTQTPSHQVTQMGQEVILRCVPISNHLYFYWYRQILGQKVEFLVSFYNNEISEKSEIFDDQFSVERPDGSNFTLKIRSTKLEDSAMYFCASSERRDYNEQFFGPGTRLTVL.

J is TRBJ2-7 and V is TRBV3-1 (or the pseudogene TRBV3-2); no firm D call. Looked up from germline, CDR1 is LGHDT and CDR2 is YNNKEL (reference sequence). Trimming took 2 bases from V and 6 from J, leaving 11 bases between them. CDR3 size: 13 residues. The CDR3 coding sequence is TGTGCCAGCAGCCAACTTAGGGATTCCGAGCAGTACTTC. Translated: CASSQLRDSEQYF.

V gene TRBV7-3 combines with J gene TRBJ2-3, with TRBD1 matching over 7 bases. Trimming removed 3 bases from V and 5 bases from J; junction bases left unmatched: 2. The CDR3 has 13 residues. Germline values: CDR1 SGHTA, CDR2 FQGTGA. The CDR3 is CASSFAGGDTQYF. CDR3 nucleotide sequence: TGTGCCAGCAGCTTTGCAGGGGGAGATACGCAGTATTTT.

This clone has only one observation. CDR3 loop: CASSPNRGHTEAFF. The DNA for the CDR3 is TGTGCCAGCTCACCAAACAGGGGGCACACTGAAGCTTTCTTT. This chain joins TRBV18 and TRBJ1-1; 9 bases match TRBD1. Unmatched junction bases numbered 1, after V lost 2 bases and J lost 3 bases. CDR3 length: 14 amino acids. The germline V gene has CDR1 KGHSH and CDR2 LQKENI.